The 11 T cell receptor beta chains below all came from one sample that was sequenced in a study of blood T cell repertoires in COVID-19. Method: immunoSEQ multiplex PCR; TCRdb's copy keeps in-frame clones and lacks some. Of approximately 200,000 clones detected, over 75% appear once; the ten largest clones hold around a sixth. Sequencing was performed on peripheral blood. Receptors originate from a person aged 70 to 80 with COVID-19, enrolled during active disease.

The chain links TRBV5-4 to TRBJ2-5; D not certain. There are 13 residues in the CDR3. Trimming took 4 bases from V and 2 from J, leaving 9 bases between them. Germline values: CDR1 SGHNT, CDR2 YYREEE (reference sequence). The CDR3 coding sequence is TGTGCCAGCAGCGAGAGCGCTCAAGAGACCCAGTACTTC. Its translation is CASSESAQETQYF.

The chain is built from TRBV11-2 and TRBJ2-2, with 9 bases aligning to TRBD2. The CDR3 length is 15 residues. From germline, CDR1 is SGHAT and CDR2 FQNNGV. Unmatched junction bases numbered 2, after V lost 0 bases and J lost 6 bases. CDR3 coding DNA: TGTGCCAGCAGCTTAGAGCGGGGGGGCGCCGGGGAGCTGTTTTTT. Translation gives CASSLERGGAGELFF.

The chain is built from TRBV7-9 and TRBJ1-5; 7 nucleotides line up with TRBD1. The CDR3 covers 14 residues. After removal of 5 bases from V and 6 bases from J, the junction contained 7 bases not matched to a gene. The germline gives CDR1 SEHNR, CDR2 FQNEAQ (reference sequence). The DNA for the CDR3 is TGTGCCAGCAGCCAAGGACAGGCGGCTCAGCCCCAGCATTTT. It codes for CASSQGQAAQPQHF.

The gene calls are TRBV7-9 and TRBJ2-1; 7 bases match TRBD2. The CDR3 is 18 amino acids. Looked up from germline, CDR1 is SEHNR and CDR2 is FQNEAQ (reference sequence). V lost 2 bases to trimming and J lost 4 bases; unmatched junction nucleotides: 14. The CDR3 sequence is CASSLRDGRSPLYNEQFF. In nucleotides, the CDR3 is TGTGCCAGCAGCTTACGGGACGGGAGGTCCCCCCTATACAATGAGCAGTTCTTC. Combining the CDR3 with reference TRBV7-9 and TRBJ2-1 gives the whole variable domain DTGVSQNPRHKITKRGQNVTFRCDPISEHNRLYWYRQTLGQGPEFLTYFQNEAQLEKSRLLSDRFSAERPKGSFSTLEIQRTEQGDSAMYLCASSLRDGRSPLYNEQFFGPGTRLTVL.

This clone occurred once. V usage is TRBV28 and J usage is TRBJ1-1, with D hard to call. V gave up 2 bases and J gave up 2 bases, with 12 bases separating them. CDR1 is MDHEN and CDR2 is SYDVKM in the germline V gene. CDR3 length equals 15 residues. The CDR3 region is CASSLGRVTNTEAFF. As DNA, the CDR3 is TGTGCCAGCAGTTTAGGTCGGGTCACAAACACTGAAGCTTTCTTT.

The rearrangement links TRBV18 to TRBJ2-3; TRBD2 agrees at 14 bases. This CDR3 is built from 16 residues. The V and J ends lost 4 bases and 3 bases, in that order; junction bases with no gene match: 3. Germline V gene sequence: CDR1 KGHSH, CDR2 LQKENI. The DNA of the CDR3 is TGTGCCAGCTCACTGGGGACTAGCGGGAGTACAGATACGCAGTATTTT. Translating it yields CASSLGTSGSTDTQYF. Combining the CDR3 with reference TRBV18 and TRBJ2-3 gives the whole variable domain NAGVMQNPRHLVRRRGQEARLRCSPMKGHSHVYWYRQLPEEGLKFMVYLQKENIIDESGMPKERFSAEFPKEGPSILRIQQVVRGDSAAYFCASSLGTSGSTDTQYFGPGTRLTVL.

This clone appeared once. The rearrangement joins TRBV7-2 to TRBJ1-2, with unresolved D. This CDR3 spans 14 amino acids. V was shortened by 1 base and J by 4 bases, with 10 bases between the two germline ends. CDR1 and CDR2 from the germline V gene are SGHTA and FQGNSA. The CDR3 coding sequence is TGTGCCAGCAGCTTAGATGCGGCTGGCTATGGCTACACCTTC. Protein: CASSLDAAGYGYTF. The full variable domain, completed using reference TRBV7-2 and TRBJ1-2, is GAGVSQSPSNKVTEKGKDVELRCDPISGHTALYWYRQSLGQGLEFLIYFQGNSAPDKSGLPSDRFSAERTGGSVSTLTIQRTQQEDSAVYLCASSLDAAGYGYTFGSGTRLTVV.

This clone was seen just once. CDR3 sequence reads: CATRGRQNYNEQFF. The DNA of the CDR3 is TGTGCCACCAGGGGTCGACAAAACTACAATGAGCAGTTCTTC. The chain has TRBV15 and TRBJ2-1; no clear D gene. Between the trimmed V and J ends, which lost 6 bases and 3 bases, there was a span of 12 bases. The CDR3 is 14 amino acids. Per germline, CDR1 LNHNV and CDR2 YYDKDF (reference sequence).

The rearrangement uses TRBV28 and TRBJ2-1, with TRBD2 matching over 12 bases. The CDR3 loop spans 24 amino acids. Germline loops: CDR1 MDHEN, CDR2 SYDVKM. V was pared by 5 bases and J by 0 bases, with 26 bases of the junction left unmatched. CDR3 loop: CASSASTWTSGMGQVKSSYNEQFF. The DNA for the CDR3 is TGTGCCAGCAGTGCGAGTACCTGGACTAGCGGGATGGGTCAAGTCAAGAGCTCCTACAATGAGCAGTTCTTC.

The gene calls are TRBV7-2 and TRBJ2-7; D may be TRBD2 (6 bases). V was cut by 4 bases and J by 6 bases, with 19 bases left in between. CDR1 and CDR2 (germline): SGHTA, FQGNSA. The CDR3 consists of 15 residues. The CDR3, as DNA: TGTGCCAGCAGCTCATCGGGACTCCCGATCTCCGAGCAGTACTTC. Amino acids: CASSSSGLPISEQYF.

The rearrangement joins TRBV7-3 to TRBJ2-7; 10 positions match TRBD2. The germline gives CDR1 SGHTA, CDR2 FQGTGA. This CDR3 has 18 residues. Losses at the gene ends were 2 bases for V and 5 bases for J; bases not matched to a gene: 15. CDR3 protein: CASSLLPTSSGRWDEQYF. In DNA, the CDR3 is TGTGCCAGCAGCTTACTCCCGACCTCTAGCGGGAGATGGGACGAGCAGTACTTC.